What follows are 32 T cell receptor beta chains derived from one specimen sequenced in a study of spatial heterogeneity in lung cancer. TCRdb passed the 5' RACE reads through MiXCR, listing each CDR3 protein once. The table shows more than 75,000 distinct CDR3 sequences, with around 12% occurring only once. The time point here: sample taken at primary tumor resection. Researchers sequenced whole RNA taken from tumor, nontumor lung or frozen PBMC without sorting. Sequencing used PBMCs, obtained at surgery. Receptors were obtained from a male donor with early-stage non-small cell lung cancer.

Comments on this clonotype: At one end the junction does not follow the germline gene, possibly because of a read error. V and J are TRBV7-2 and TRBJ1-2; D is perhaps TRBD1 (6 bases). Germline V gives CDR1 SGHTA, CDR2 FQGNSA. The CDR3 is made up of 13 amino acids. This CDR3 reads CASSVRDTYDYTF. DNA for the CDR3: TGTGCCAGCAGCGTCCGGGACACTTATGACTACACCTTC.

The chain carries TRBV3-1 and TRBJ1-5; D is unresolved. V lost 0 bases and J lost 7, with 7 bases in between. Germline-derived CDR1 and CDR2 are LGHDT and YNNKEL (reference sequence). This CDR3 is 13 amino acids long. In nucleotides, the CDR3 is TGTGCCAGCAGCCAAGATGTTGAGCAGCCCCAGCATTTT. As protein: CASSQDVEQPQHF.

This clonotype was found once. V and J are TRBV12-3 or TRBV12-4 and TRBJ2-7; 11 bases fit TRBD1. J lost 4 bases, V lost 9 bases, and 5 bases had no gene match. The CDR3 has 13 amino acids. Here the CDR3 reads CASSDRGLYEQYF. The CDR3 coding sequence is TGTGCCAGTTCGGACAGGGGGCTTTACGAGCAGTACTTC.

The V call is TRBV20-1, the J call TRBJ2-1, with D perhaps matching TRBD1 or TRBD2 (6 bases each). The CDR3 is 15 residues long. The V and J ends lost 3 bases and 3 bases respectively, with 15 bases between them. The germline gives CDR1 DFQATT, CDR2 SNEGSKA (reference sequence). The CDR3: CSASAYGGDYNEQFF. CDR3 coding DNA: TGCAGTGCTAGTGCATACGGGGGCGACTACAATGAGCAGTTCTTC.

At least ten counts were recorded for this clonotype. The chain employs TRBV28 and TRBJ1-5, with a possible D match to TRBD1 (5 bases). With 10 bases removed from V and 5 bases from J, the gap between germline ends came to 21 bases. The germline V gene has CDR1 MDHEN and CDR2 SYDVKM. This CDR3 region has 15 residues. The DNA of the CDR3 is TGTGCCACAGCCCAACGGTGGGGGGAAGATCAGCCCCAGCATTTT. Translated, it gives CATAQRWGEDQPQHF.

This clonotype was detected many times. The V gene is TRBV11-2, the J gene TRBJ2-5; TRBD2 aligns across 7 bases. This CDR3 has 17 amino acids. V dropped 5 bases and J dropped 2; count of bases not matched to a gene: 14. The V gene's germline CDR1 is SGHAT and CDR2 FQNNGV. CDR3 region: CASSPSGWASGQETQYF. The DNA for the CDR3 is TGTGCCAGCAGCCCGAGTGGGTGGGCTAGCGGACAAGAGACCCAGTACTTC.

This clonotype was counted a few times. V usage is TRBV7-3 and J usage is TRBJ2-1, with TRBD2 matching over 12 bases. V dropped 3 bases and J dropped 9; count of bases not matched to a gene: 6. This CDR3 has 15 amino acids. CDR1 and CDR2 (germline): SGHTA, FQGTGA. The CDR3 nucleotides read TGTGCCAGCAGCTTCGGACTAGCGGGGAGGGGTGAGCAGTTCTTC. This gives the protein CASSFGLAGRGEQFF.

This clonotype occurred a few times. The chain uses TRBV5-1 and TRBJ2-5; D gene unclear. This CDR3 has 13 residues. Per the germline V gene, CDR1 is SGHRS and CDR2 is YFSETQ. Trimming pared 9 bases from V and 0 bases from J, leaving 12 bases between. CDR3 loop: CATATENQETQYF. For the CDR3, the DNA is TGCGCCACCGCAACAGAGAACCAAGAGACCCAGTACTTC.

This clonotype was seen only a few times. J is TRBJ2-7 and V is TRBV5-1; D could derive from TRBD1 or TRBD2 (5 bases each). Trimming removed 4 bases from V and 2 bases from J, with 10 bases in between. There are 13 residues in the CDR3. The V gene's germline CDR1 is SGHRS and CDR2 YFSETQ. The CDR3 loop reads CASSRLGAYEQYF. The CDR3 DNA sequence: TGCGCCAGCAGCCGACTGGGGGCCTACGAGCAGTACTTC.

This clonotype is medium-sized within its sample. The genes are TRBV7-3 and TRBJ2-6; TRBD1 matches 8 bases. This CDR3 comprises 16 residues. CDR1 is SGHTA and CDR2 is FQGTGA in the germline V gene. Trimming cost V 4 bases and J 3 bases; bases outside gene matches: 5. CDR3 in DNA: TGTGCCAGCAGCTCGAGGACAGGGAGTGGGGCCAACGTCCTGACTTTC. This translates into CASSSRTGSGANVLTF. Complete variable domain (other parts from reference TRBV7-3 and TRBJ2-6): GAGVSQTPSNKVTEKGKYVELRCDPISGHTALYWYRQSLGQGPEFLIYFQGTGAADDSGLPNDRFFAVRPEGSVSTLKIQRTERGDSAVYLCASSSRTGSGANVLTFGAGSRLTVL.

A few counts support this clonotype. The chain uses TRBV12-3 or TRBV12-4 and TRBJ1-2, with TRBD1 as a possible D gene (5 bases). The CDR3 is made up of 13 amino acids. The V gene lost 2 bases and the J gene lost 7 bases, with 11 bases spanning the gap. The CDR3 loop reads CASSLSRAGGYTF. In nucleotides, the CDR3 is TGTGCCAGCAGTTTAAGCAGGGCAGGTGGCTACACCTTC.

This clonotype has just a few counts. The V gene is TRBV27, the J gene TRBJ1-2; possible D gene TRBD1, 6 bases. Germline values: CDR1 MNHEY, CDR2 SMNVEV (reference sequence). The CDR3 covers 13 residues. Deletions cut 3 bases from V and 5 bases from J, with 10 bases between. The CDR3 spells CASSLRQGYGYTF. The CDR3 DNA reads as TGTGCCAGCAGTTTGAGGCAGGGGTATGGCTACACCTTC.

This chain links TRBV14 with TRBJ2-1, with D tentatively TRBD1 (7 bases). The CDR3 length is 16 residues. Germline CDR1 reads SGHDN; CDR2 reads FVKESK. The V end lost 9 bases, the J end lost 0 bases, and 18 bases lay between the germline ends. The CDR3 sequence: CASRAYQGGSYNEQFF. CDR3 DNA: TGTGCCAGTCGTGCCTATCAGGGGGGCTCCTACAATGAGCAGTTCTTC.

This clonotype was found a few times. CDR3 coding DNA: TGCAGCGTTGAAGGGAGATGGGGAAGGGATGGGACTGAAGCTTTCTTT. It specifies CSVEGRWGRDGTEAFF. J is TRBJ1-1 and V is TRBV29-1, with unresolved D. Germline V CDR1 and CDR2: SQVTM, ANQGSEA. There are 16 residues in the CDR3. V was pared by 1 base and J by 5 bases, with 20 bases between.

This chain joins TRBV6-1 and TRBJ1-1; TRBD1 is a possible D gene (6 bases). V was pared by 11 bases and J by 1 base, with 26 bases between. The CDR3 consists of 17 residues. Per the germline V gene, CDR1 is MNHNS and CDR2 is SASEGT. The CDR3 DNA is TGTGCCTGTACCCTCAACGATGGGGGCCCGGGGAACACTGAAGCTTTCTTT. This codes for CACTLNDGGPGNTEAFF.

The sample holds a few counts of this clonotype. The CDR3 sequence is CSATLAGDPYEQYF. The DNA for the CDR3 is TGCAGTGCAACCCTAGCGGGGGACCCCTACGAGCAGTACTTC. The chain carries TRBV20-1 and TRBJ2-7; TRBD2 aligns across 10 bases. V lost 6 bases and J lost 2; bases outside the gene matches: 7. Germline V CDR1 and CDR2: DFQATT, SNEGSKA (reference sequence). This CDR3 is 14 amino acids long.

This clonotype has a handful of counts. The chain links TRBV19 to TRBJ1-2; possible D gene TRBD1, 5 bases. The CDR3 is 13 amino acids. The ends were cut back, 3 bases at V and 4 bases at J, with 9 bases in the middle. Looked up from germline, CDR1 is LNHDA and CDR2 is SQIVND (reference sequence). The CDR3 protein is CASSIGQSYGYTF. CDR3 DNA: TGTGCCAGTAGTATTGGACAAAGCTATGGCTACACCTTC. Looking up the rest from reference TRBV19 and TRBJ1-2 gives the full variable domain: DGGITQSPKYLFRKEGQNVTLSCEQNLNHDAMYWYRQDPGQGLRLIYYSQIVNDFQKGDIAEGYSVSREKKESFPLTVTSAQKNPTAFYLCASSIGQSYGYTFGSGTRLTVV.

A few counts support this clonotype. This sequence joins TRBV18 and TRBJ1-5; no firm D call. This CDR3 contains 20 residues. The germline V and J ends were trimmed by 6 bases and 0 bases, with 27 bases remaining between them. Germline loops: CDR1 KGHSH, CDR2 LQKENI. The CDR3 region has the DNA TGTGCCAGCTCTCTCCGGAGGACCCCCTCGCTGGGGTATAGCAATCAGCCCCAGCATTTT. Translated: CASSLRRTPSLGYSNQPQHF.

The chain recombines TRBV7-8 with TRBJ2-7; D may be TRBD2 (6 bases). V lost 5 bases to trimming and J lost 0 bases, with 17 bases between them. The CDR3 is made up of 16 amino acids. From germline, CDR1 is SGHVS and CDR2 FQNEAQ. The CDR3 here is CASSPNPGAYSYEQYF. The CDR3, as DNA: TGTGCCAGCAGCCCAAACCCGGGAGCCTACTCCTACGAGCAGTACTTC.

The genes are TRBV6-1 and TRBJ2-5; the D gene is possibly TRBD1 (5 bases). The V end was cut by 3 bases, the J end by 5 bases, with 16 bases between. This CDR3 contains 15 residues. Germline assignment: CDR1 MNHNS and CDR2 SASEGT. The DNA of the CDR3 is TGTGCCAGCAGTGAGAAATGGTTCCGACAGGAGACCCAGTACTTC. The encoded protein is CASSEKWFRQETQYF.

This clonotype came up a few times. The chain combines TRBV12-3 or TRBV12-4 with TRBJ1-5; a possible D gene is TRBD1 (5 bases). The CDR3 is made up of 15 amino acids. The V end was cut by 4 bases, the J end by 3 bases, with 13 bases between. The CDR3 is CASSSSGGDNQPQHF. In nucleotides, the CDR3 is TGTGCCAGCAGTTCGAGCGGGGGAGACAATCAGCCCCAGCATTTT.

CDR3 sequence: CASSLAGLAGGGYEQYF. For the CDR3, the DNA is TGTGCCAGCAGCTTAGCCGGACTAGCGGGAGGAGGGTACGAGCAGTACTTC. The chain joins TRBV7-2 to TRBJ2-7, with 14 bases that match TRBD2. The CDR3 runs to 17 residues. From germline, CDR1 is SGHTA and CDR2 FQGNSA. The V and J ends lost 0 bases and 4 bases, in that order; junction bases with no gene match: 5.

This clonotype turned up a few times. This chain uses TRBV10-3 with TRBJ2-7; 12 bases match TRBD1. The germline V gene encodes CDR1 ENHRY and CDR2 SYGVKD. This CDR3 is 14 amino acids long. The V gene end was trimmed by 6 bases and the J gene end by 2 bases; junction bases not matched to a gene: 2. In DNA form, the CDR3 reads TGTGCCATCAGCGGGACAGGGGGCACCTACGAGCAGTACTTC. It yields the protein CAISGTGGTYEQYF.

This clonotype came up once. The CDR3 region is CASSITSAGASDEQFF. The CDR3 DNA reads as TGTGCCAGTAGTATAACATCGGCGGGGGCCTCCGACGAGCAGTTCTTC. The rearrangement links TRBV19 to TRBJ2-1, with D possibly being TRBD2 (7 bases). This CDR3 is 16 amino acids long. The germline CDR1 and CDR2 sequences are LNHDA and SQIVND (reference sequence). V lost 2 bases, J lost 10 bases, and 21 bases lay in between.

The genes are TRBV3-1 and TRBJ1-5, with 7 bases that match TRBD1. The V gene's germline CDR1 is LGHDT and CDR2 YNNKEL (reference sequence). V gave up 8 bases and J gave up 7 bases; unmatched junction bases: 8. This CDR3 comprises 13 residues. The CDR3 loop is CASGGTAGQPQHF. The CDR3 DNA sequence: TGTGCCAGCGGGGGGACAGCTGGGCAGCCCCAGCATTTT.

The chain employs TRBV12-3 or TRBV12-4 and TRBJ2-7, with 8 bases fitting TRBD1. This CDR3 is 14 amino acids long. The V segment lost 2 bases and the J segment 6 bases; nucleotides outside the gene matches: 6. The CDR3 nucleotides are TGTGCCAGCAGTTTACGGCAGGGGGCGGCCGAGCAGTACTTC. It codes for CASSLRQGAAEQYF.

The sample holds many counts of this clonotype. V and J are TRBV11-2 and TRBJ1-6; D possibly corresponds to TRBD1 (5 bases). Trimming left V 2 bases short and J 6 bases short, with 17 bases between. The CDR3 spans 17 residues. Germline V lookup: CDR1 SGHAT, CDR2 FQNNGV. The CDR3 coding sequence is TGTGCCAGCAGCTTACTAGCCGACCCGGGGGGTAATTCACCCCTCCACTTT. This sequence encodes CASSLLADPGGNSPLHF.

This clonotype showed up just a few times. The chain combines TRBV20-1 with TRBJ2-1; D perhaps matches TRBD1 (6 bases). The ends were cut back, 5 bases at V and 8 bases at J, with 25 bases in the middle. This CDR3 comprises 16 residues. CDR1 DFQATT and CDR2 SNEGSKA come from the germline V gene (reference sequence). The CDR3 sequence: CSARRDTTLKGDEQFF. DNA for the CDR3: TGCAGTGCTCGCCGGGACACCACCTTGAAAGGCGATGAGCAGTTCTTC.

The chain carries TRBV24-1 and TRBJ2-1, with D perhaps being TRBD1 or TRBD2 (5 bases each). CDR1 is KGHDR and CDR2 is SFDVKD in the germline V gene. This CDR3 contains 13 residues. V lost 6 bases and J 6 bases, leaving 11 bases between the germline ends. This CDR3 is CATSRDPLNEQFF. The CDR3 nucleotides are TGTGCCACCAGTAGGGACCCCCTCAATGAGCAGTTCTTC.

This clonotype was recorded at least ten times. The chain has TRBV5-1 and TRBJ1-4, with TRBD1 identical over 7 bases. CDR3 length equals 14 residues. CDR1 SGHRS and CDR2 YFSETQ come from the germline V gene. Trimming took 4 bases from V and 8 from J; bases not matched to a gene: 8. CDR3 nucleotides: TGCGCCAGCAGCGCGGCACAGGGGTACGAAAAACTGTTTTTT. It codes for CASSAAQGYEKLFF.

In its sample, this clonotype was seen a few times. This chain joins TRBV5-1 and TRBJ2-6; TRBD1 matches 8 bases. From germline, CDR1 is SGHRS and CDR2 YFSETQ. Unmatched junction bases numbered 6, after V lost 3 bases and J lost 4 bases. The CDR3 extends over 16 amino acids. The CDR3: CASSSQGAGGANVLTF. The DNA of the CDR3 is TGCGCCAGCAGCTCCCAGGGGGCGGGAGGGGCCAACGTCCTGACTTTC. The whole variable domain, remainder taken from reference TRBV5-1 and TRBJ2-6, is KAGVTQTPRYLIKTRGQQVTLSCSPISGHRSVSWYQQTPGQGLQFLFEYFSETQRNKGNFPGRFSGRQFSNSRSEMNVSTLELGDSALYLCASSSQGAGGANVLTFGAGSRLTVL.

The table lists this clonotype with a few counts. The chain links TRBV3-1 to TRBJ2-2, with D possibly matching TRBD1 (6 bases). Germline V CDR1 and CDR2: LGHDT, YNNKEL (reference sequence). CDR3 length: 14 residues. V lost 3 bases and J 3 bases, leaving 8 bases between the germline ends. CDR3: CASSQGAYTGELFF. CDR3 DNA sequence: TGTGCCAGCAGCCAGGGGGCGTACACCGGGGAGCTGTTTTTT.